This T cell receptor beta chain is drawn from a study of blood T cell repertoires in COVID-19. Study context: COVID-19 samples collected from the United States, Italy and Spain covered acute and convalescent phases.

CDR1 is LNHDA, CDR2 SQIVND, per germline (reference sequence). The trim removed 8 bases at V and 5 bases at J, leaving 6 bases unmatched. CDR3 length equals 14 residues. Repertoires were generated with immunoSEQ multiplex PCR, while TCRdb's copy carries only in-frame clones and drops some. This sample has 190,000 or so clones; around 90% occur once, and the top ten carry around 2.1%. This chain uses TRBV19 with TRBJ1-6; 7 nucleotides line up with TRBD1. The clonotype originates from a woman aged 25 to 39 who had recovered from COVID-19. Material: PBMCs or T cells enriched from blood (not recorded which). The CDR3 sequence: CASATGQNNSPLHF. DNA of the CDR3: TGTGCCAGTGCAACGGGACAGAATAATTCACCCCTCCACTTT.